This TCR beta chain emerged from a study of T cells in Graves' hyperthyroidism and ophthalmopathy. Study information: The authors collected peripheral blood at initial diagnosis, before any treatment.

Regions amplified from RNA transcripts were the TCR beta CDR3 regions. HTBI primers were employed in a first-round RT-PCR of the TCR CDR3. TCRdb redid the calling of the multiplex PCR reads with MiXCR, one entry per CDR3 protein. The sample has 450,000 to 650,000 distinct CDR3 sequences, around 20% seen once. Germline V gene lookup returns CDR1 KGHSH and CDR2 LQKENI. This CDR3 is 14 amino acids long. V dropped 5 bases and J dropped 6; count of bases not matched to a gene: 4. Lactation, pregnancy, other autoimmune disease or uncontrolled infection led to exclusion of patients. Orbital computed tomography, thyroid ultrasound, serum thyroxine and TRAb, and clinical symptoms together informed the diagnoses.

The chain has TRBV18 and TRBJ1-5; 10 bases are shared with TRBD1. Sequenced material: blood. The sequence derives from a man between 18 and 29 years old with Graves' hyperthyroidism. In DNA form, the CDR3 reads TGTGCCAGCTCAACCGGGACAGGGGTTCAGCCCCAGCATTTT. This codes for CASSTGTGVQPQHF.